The 12 T cell receptor beta chains presented below share a single source sample, sequenced in a study of blood T cell repertoires in COVID-19. Generated by immunoSEQ multiplex PCR, the TCRdb table keeps only in-frame clones and is missing some. The table shows 200,000 or so clones, with around nine tenths occurring only once. The source material was peripheral blood. The receptors stem from a man in his fifties or sixties with COVID-19, enrolled during active disease.

The V call is TRBV19, the J call TRBJ2-1; D may be TRBD2 (5 bases). The CDR3 totals 15 residues. The V end lost 5 bases, the J end lost 5 bases, and 16 bases lay between the germline ends. Per the germline V gene, CDR1 is LNHDA and CDR2 is SQIVND (reference sequence). The CDR3 is CASSPMLDWHNEQFF. As DNA, the CDR3 is TGTGCCAGTAGTCCCATGCTGGACTGGCACAATGAGCAGTTCTTC.

As concerns this clone: One end of the junction fails to match germline, which may point to a read error. This chain connects TRBV6-1 to TRBJ2-6, with D tentatively TRBD2 (5 bases). CDR3 size: 15 residues. Germline-derived CDR1 and CDR2 are MNHNS and SASEGT. CDR3 sequence: CTSSDGESGANVLTF. CDR3 coding DNA: TGTACCAGCAGTGACGGGGAATCTGGGGCCAACGTCCTGACTTTC.

The V and J genes are TRBV28 and TRBJ2-3; 9 bases are a match to TRBD1. The J segment lost 4 bases and the V segment lost 4 bases, leaving 12 bases of the junction unmatched. The CDR3 is 17 amino acids. Germline V gene sequence: CDR1 MDHEN, CDR2 SYDVKM. This CDR3 is CASSSDRGFRGADTQYF. The CDR3 DNA is TGTGCCAGCAGTTCAGACAGGGGGTTCAGAGGTGCAGATACGCAGTATTTT.

The J gene is TRBJ2-5, the V gene TRBV19; no reliable D call. Between the trimmed V and J ends, which lost 6 bases and 5 bases, there was a span of 13 bases. This CDR3 comprises 13 residues. Germline CDR1 and CDR2: LNHDA and SQIVND (reference sequence). CDR3 region: CASSLAVKETQYF. As DNA, the CDR3 is TGTGCCAGTAGCCTGGCCGTGAAGGAGACCCAGTACTTC.

The genes are TRBV2 and TRBJ2-7, with TRBD2 matching over 10 bases. V dropped 6 bases and J dropped 0; count of bases not matched to a gene: 20. CDR1 is SNHLY, CDR2 FYNNEI, per germline. CDR3 length: 20 amino acids. The DNA for the CDR3 is TGTGCCAGCAGGAAGAGGACCGCCGGGACTAGCGATCGGAGCTCCTACGAGCAGTACTTC. It codes for CASRKRTAGTSDRSSYEQYF.

The rearrangement uses TRBV6-5 and TRBJ1-1, with D possibly being TRBD1 (5 bases). Germline loops: CDR1 MNHEY, CDR2 SVGAGI. The CDR3 has 15 amino acids. V was clipped by 6 bases and J by 3 bases, with 17 bases between them. The CDR3 loop is CASSHTGRGDTEAFF. The DNA of the CDR3 is TGTGCCAGCAGCCATACGGGGCGCGGGGACACTGAAGCTTTCTTT.

In nucleotides, the CDR3 is TGCGCCAGCAGCCAACAGGAAAATTCACCCCTCCACTTT. This encodes CASSQQENSPLHF. V is TRBV4-1 and J is TRBJ1-6; no clear D. V was pared by 2 bases and J by 7 bases, with 6 bases between. There are 13 residues in the CDR3. CDR1 and CDR2 from the germline V gene are MGHRA and YSYEKL.

This chain connects TRBV27 to TRBJ2-7; 9 bases are a match to TRBD1. With 8 bases clipped from V and 0 bases from J, the junction kept 5 bases outside the gene matches. This CDR3 spans 14 amino acids. The germline V gene encodes CDR1 MNHEY and CDR2 SMNVEV (reference sequence). In DNA, the CDR3 is TGTGCCAGCCAGGGGGACAGGGACTCCTACGAGCAGTACTTC. Translating gives CASQGDRDSYEQYF.

V and J are TRBV6-2 or TRBV6-3 and TRBJ1-5, with D maybe TRBD1 (5 bases). This CDR3 spans 14 amino acids. Trimming shortened V by 1 base and J by 2 bases, and 6 bases separated the two germline ends. Germline CDR1 MNHEY, CDR2 SVGEGT. CDR3 loop: CASSYLGGNQPQHF. CDR3 nucleotides: TGTGCCAGCAGTTACTTAGGGGGCAATCAGCCCCAGCATTTT.

Worth noting for this clone: It is unclear where the CDR3 begins or ends on the DNA, so no DNA is shown, and the CDR3 is as TCRdb lists it. The V call is TRBV5-6, the J call TRBJ2-1; the D call TRBD2 from the table was never checked on the DNA. Termini included, the CDR3 measures 15 amino acids. Germline values: CDR1 SGHDT, CDR2 YYEEEE. The CDR3: CASSLVGSGALGKFF.

This clone was found a few times. The chain links TRBV20-1 to TRBJ2-7; no clear D. Germline loops: CDR1 DFQATT, CDR2 SNEGSKA (reference sequence). CDR3 size: 11 residues. Trimming pared 0 bases from V and 3 bases from J, leaving 3 bases between. In nucleotides, the CDR3 is TGCAGTGCTAGAGATTACTACGAGCAGTACTTC. Translated: CSARDYYEQYF.

The CDR3 sequence: CASSLNRGRNTGELFF. CDR3 nucleotide sequence: TGTGCCAGCAGTCTTAACAGGGGGCGGAACACCGGGGAGCTGTTTTTT. This sequence joins TRBV28 and TRBJ2-2, with TRBD1 matching over 9 bases. The CDR3 has 16 residues. Germline CDR1 and CDR2: MDHEN and SYDVKM. J lost 1 base, V lost 5 bases, and 5 bases had no gene match.